These 22 T cell receptor beta chains were sequenced from one sample in a study of CD8 T cells in ankylosing spondylitis. In TCRdb, the 5' RACE reads were re-called with MiXCR into one record per CDR3 protein. The sample consists of 120,000 or so distinct CDR3 sequences, approximately 14% of them appearing once. The specimen sequenced was blood, either unsorted or a sorted T cell fraction (not recorded which). Receptors originate from a female donor with ankylosing spondylitis or in good health (not recorded which).

In its sample, this clonotype was seen a few times. This chain links TRBV6-1 with TRBJ1-5; 7 bases are shared with TRBD1. V shed 3 bases and J 4 bases; nucleotides not matched to a gene: 3. The CDR3 consists of 14 residues. Germline CDR1 and CDR2: MNHNS and SASEGT. The CDR3 region has the DNA TGTGCCAGCAGTGATGGACAGGTTAATCAGCCCCAGCATTTT. It encodes CASSDGQVNQPQHF.

This clonotype showed up many times. This chain uses TRBV12-3 or TRBV12-4 with TRBJ1-1; D is possibly TRBD1 (6 bases). The V gene lost 5 bases and the J gene lost 0 bases, with 13 bases spanning the gap. The length of the CDR3 is 15 residues. Here the CDR3 reads CASSLGDTMNTEAFF. Written as DNA, the CDR3 is TGTGCCAGCAGTCTCGGGGACACCATGAACACTGAAGCTTTCTTT.

There are a few counts of this clonotype. The chain joins TRBV7-3 to TRBJ2-3; TRBD1 is a possible D gene (5 bases). This CDR3 comprises 15 residues. Between the trimmed V and J ends, which lost 5 bases and 4 bases, there was a span of 16 bases. The germline gives CDR1 SGHTA, CDR2 FQGTGA. The CDR3 loop reads CASSPRSGMPDTQYF. The CDR3 DNA sequence: TGTGCCAGCAGCCCCCGATCAGGGATGCCAGATACGCAGTATTTT.

A few counts support this clonotype. V and J are TRBV7-2 and TRBJ2-3, with 9 bases identical to TRBD2. The V gene's germline CDR1 is SGHTA and CDR2 FQGNSA. The CDR3 totals 15 residues. V trimming: 2 bases; J trimming: 6 bases; junction bases outside the gene matches: 6. The CDR3, as DNA: TGTGCCAGCAGCTTACAGGGTAGCGGGGGTGATACGCAGTATTTT. Amino acid sequence: CASSLQGSGGDTQYF. Combining the CDR3 with reference TRBV7-2 and TRBJ2-3 gives the whole variable domain GAGVSQSPSNKVTEKGKDVELRCDPISGHTALYWYRQSLGQGLEFLIYFQGNSAPDKSGLPSDRFSAERTGGSVSTLTIQRTQQEDSAVYLCASSLQGSGGDTQYFGPGTRLTVL.

This clonotype was counted ten times or more. The CDR3 region is CASINNRGSGELFF. The CDR3 DNA reads as TGTGCCAGCATTAATAACCGGGGGTCCGGGGAGCTGTTTTTT. This chain joins TRBV6-5 and TRBJ2-2; tentatively, D is TRBD2 (6 bases). Trimming stripped 7 bases from V and 6 bases from J, with 15 bases between. This CDR3 contains 14 residues. Per the germline V gene, CDR1 is MNHEY and CDR2 is SVGAGI.

This clonotype came up many times. The rearrangement uses TRBV29-1 and TRBJ2-5; 8 bases line up with TRBD1. The V and J ends lost 7 bases and 2 bases, in that order; junction bases with no gene match: 6. CDR3 length: 13 residues. CDR1 and CDR2 (germline): SQVTM, ANQGSEA. The CDR3: CSARTGNQETQYF. The CDR3 region has the DNA TGCAGCGCTCGGACAGGGAATCAAGAGACCCAGTACTTC.

The table lists this clonotype with a few counts. The chain recombines TRBV5-1 with TRBJ2-1, with 16 bases aligning to TRBD2. This CDR3 is 17 amino acids long. Looked up from germline, CDR1 is SGHRS and CDR2 is YFSETQ. With V trimmed by 4 bases and J by 8 bases, 9 bases remained unmatched. CDR3 sequence reads: CASSPTGLAGGIDEQFF. The CDR3 region has the DNA TGCGCCAGCAGCCCCACGGGACTAGCGGGGGGGATAGATGAGCAGTTCTTC.

In its sample, this clonotype was seen once. The chain combines TRBV5-8 with TRBJ2-6; 10 nucleotides align to TRBD1. CDR3 length equals 17 residues. From germline, CDR1 is SGHTS and CDR2 YDEGEE. The junction had 3 bases not matched to a gene; V was cut back by 3 bases and J by 0 bases. Written as DNA, the CDR3 is TGTGCCAGCAGCTCAGGACAGGGGGGCTCTGGGGCCAACGTCCTGACTTTC. It codes for CASSSGQGGSGANVLTF.

The rearrangement uses TRBV12-3 or TRBV12-4 and TRBJ2-5; D is uncertain. The CDR3 contains 16 residues. Trimming shortened V by 5 bases and J by 2 bases, and 18 bases separated the two germline ends. The CDR3 bases are TGTGCCAGCAGTCACCCCCAGGCCCTTCTTCAAGAGACCCAGTACTTC. Its translation: CASSHPQALLQETQYF.

This clonotype was recorded at least ten times. J is TRBJ2-5 and V is TRBV3-1; unclear D gene. Germline CDR1 reads LGHDT; CDR2 reads YNNKEL (reference sequence). There are 12 residues in the CDR3. The germline V and J ends were trimmed by 4 bases and 5 bases, with 8 bases remaining between them. The CDR3 reads CASSLSSETQYF. CDR3 DNA: TGTGCCAGCAGCCTCAGTTCCGAGACCCAGTACTTC.

This clonotype was counted a few times. V usage is TRBV4-2 and J usage is TRBJ2-1; 8 bases match TRBD2. The CDR3 runs to 16 residues. The trim removed 5 bases at V and 3 bases at J, leaving 9 bases unmatched. Germline V gives CDR1 LGHNA, CDR2 YNFKEQ. Written as DNA, the CDR3 is TGTGCCAGCAGCTTTCAGCCGAGCGGGGGCTACAATGAGCAGTTCTTC. It codes for CASSFQPSGGYNEQFF.

Notes on this clonotype: This may be a read error, as it is one base from a much larger clone. V is TRBV6-1 and J is TRBJ1-3; no definite D call. Trimming pared 6 bases from V and 3 bases from J, leaving 12 bases between. The CDR3 totals 14 residues. The germline CDR1 and CDR2 sequences are MNHNS and SASEGT. The CDR3 DNA reads TGTGCCAGCAGGCAAGTGGCAATTGGAAACACCATATATTTT. Translation gives CASRQVAIGNTIYF.

This clonotype was observed many times. The chain is built from TRBV9 and TRBJ2-1; 14 bases agree with TRBD2. The CDR3 is 16 amino acids. Trimming cost V 4 bases and J 9 bases; bases outside gene matches: 9. Germline-derived CDR1 and CDR2 are SGDLS and YYNGEE. The CDR3 DNA is TGTGCCAGCAGCCTTCCGGGACTAGCGGGAGTGGTTGAGCAGTTCTTC. It encodes CASSLPGLAGVVEQFF.

The chain couples TRBV5-4 to TRBJ2-3; a possible D gene is TRBD2 (5 bases). Germline V gene sequence: CDR1 SGHNT, CDR2 YYREEE (reference sequence). This CDR3 is 15 amino acids long. Between the trimmed V and J ends, which lost 0 bases and 3 bases, there was a span of 11 bases. As DNA, the CDR3 is TGTGCCAGCAGCTTGGTACTACCGGGGACAGATACGCAGTATTTT. This encodes CASSLVLPGTDTQYF.

This chain links TRBV9 with TRBJ2-1; 13 bases line up with TRBD2. CDR1 SGDLS and CDR2 YYNGEE come from the germline V gene. The CDR3 runs to 17 residues. V trimming: 2 bases; J trimming: 1 base; junction bases outside the gene matches: 3. The CDR3 region has the DNA TGTGCCAGCAGCGTTACTAGCGGGGGGGCATCCTACAATGAGCAGTTCTTC. Encoded protein: CASSVTSGGASYNEQFF.

Comments on this clonotype: A read error may explain this, as a much larger clone is one base away. The CDR3 loop reads CSATPRGTTDTHYF. DNA of the CDR3: TGCAGTGCCACTCCCCGGGGGACCACAGATACGCACTATTTT. The V gene is TRBV20-1, the J gene TRBJ2-3; TRBD2 might be the D (6 bases). This CDR3 spans 14 amino acids. Looked up from germline, CDR1 is DFQATT and CDR2 is SNEGSKA (reference sequence).

This clonotype was picked up many times. The genes are TRBV20-1 and TRBJ2-1, with 8 bases identical to TRBD2. This CDR3 has 17 residues. V shed 4 bases and J 0 bases; nucleotides not matched to a gene: 11. Germline V gene lookup returns CDR1 DFQATT and CDR2 SNEGSKA (reference sequence). This chain's CDR3 is CSAIRSGGSSSYNEQFF. CDR3 coding DNA: TGCAGTGCTATTAGGAGCGGGGGTTCCAGCTCCTACAATGAGCAGTTCTTC.

This clonotype has a count of ten or more. The chain links TRBV3-1 to TRBJ2-1, with TRBD2 identical over 11 bases. Per the germline V gene, CDR1 is LGHDT and CDR2 is YNNKEL (reference sequence). This CDR3 contains 16 residues. V gave up 1 base and J gave up 3 bases; unmatched junction bases: 2. The CDR3 DNA reads TGTGCCAGCAGCCAAGCTAGCGGGGGGTACTACAATGAGCAGTTCTTC. Protein product: CASSQASGGYYNEQFF.

This chain joins TRBV19 and TRBJ1-5, with a possible D match to TRBD1 (6 bases). CDR1 LNHDA and CDR2 SQIVND come from the germline V gene (reference sequence). V gave up 3 bases and J gave up 6 bases, with 12 bases separating them. The CDR3 is 14 residues long. Written as DNA, the CDR3 is TGTGCCAGTAGTATTCGGGGGGCTCGTCAGCCCCAGCATTTT. Its translation: CASSIRGARQPQHF.

This clonotype was counted at least ten times. The junction and the germline gene differ at one end; a read error may be behind it. The V and J genes are TRBV29-1 and TRBJ2-3; 11 nucleotides align to TRBD2. The CDR3 extends over 14 amino acids. Germline loops: CDR1 SQVTM, CDR2 ANQGSEA. The CDR3 DNA reads TGCAGCGTGGTGGGACTAGCGGACACAGATTCGCAGTATTTT. Amino acid sequence: CSVVGLADTDSQYF.

Of note for this clonotype: This could be a read error, since a much larger clone is one nucleotide away. The chain has TRBV9 and TRBJ2-2, with D perhaps matching TRBD2 (5 bases). The ends were cut back, 2 bases at V and 6 bases at J, with 20 bases in the middle. In germline, CDR1 is SGDLS, CDR2 YYNGEE. The CDR3 consists of 17 residues. CDR3 sequence (DNA): TGTGCCAGCAGCGTCTCTTCCGCGGGCTCCTACGCCGGGGAGCTGTTTTTT. It specifies CASSVSSAGSYAGELFF.

This clonotype has a handful of counts. The V call is TRBV19, the J call TRBJ1-2; tentatively, D is TRBD1 (6 bases). The V end was cut by 6 bases, the J end by 5 bases, with 16 bases between. Germline lookup yields CDR1 LNHDA and CDR2 SQIVND (reference sequence). The CDR3 totals 14 residues. The chain's CDR3 is CASSIKDSLYGYTF. The CDR3 region has the DNA TGTGCCAGTAGCATAAAGGACAGTTTGTATGGCTACACCTTC.